This TCR beta chain is drawn from a study of T cell responses to AZD1222 COVID-19 vaccine. General observations from the study: With two AZD1222 doses given, Spike-specific TCR breadth and depth both rose. Researchers report vaccine-associated CD4 TCRs spanning spike, with dominance at 160-218 and 743-854. Females made up more of the donors, who were largely white British, and clonal diversity may have come out too low. Reports indicate that nearly half of spike-specific TCRs are directed at unmutated variant regions.

Profiled with immunoSEQ multiplex PCR; TCRdb holds only in-frame clones, not every one. The table lists approximately 190,000 clones, under 95% of them singletons. With respect to this clone: The target antigen is unknown.

Germline values: CDR1 LNHDA, CDR2 SQIVND (reference sequence). V was cut by 5 bases and J by 0 bases, with 4 bases left in between. The CDR3 has 12 residues. The clonotype originates from an adult in good health. The rearrangement uses TRBV19 and TRBJ1-1; no definite D call. This material consisted of peripheral blood, taken on day 0 of AZD1222 vaccination. This chain's CDR3 is CASSWVNTEAFF. CDR3 DNA: TGTGCCAGTAGTTGGGTGAACACTGAAGCTTTCTTT. Filled out from reference TRBV19 and TRBJ1-1, the complete variable domain reads DGGITQSPKYLFRKEGQNVTLSCEQNLNHDAMYWYRQDPGQGLRLIYYSQIVNDFQKGDIAEGYSVSREKKESFPLTVTSAQKNPTAFYLCASSWVNTEAFFGQGTRLTVV.